These T cell receptor beta chains were read from a single sample in a study of T cell changes during pregnancy in multiple sclerosis. Here immunoSEQ multiplex PCR was the method, and the copy in TCRdb shows in-frame clones only, minus some. The data show tens of thousands of clones, over 85% seen once. Specimen: peripheral blood, collected in the second trimester of pregnancy. Every receptor here comes from a female donor in good health, enrolled as a control in a pregnancy study. CDR3s leave out the opening cysteine and the closing phenylalanine or tryptophan. Some rows mark clone size as missing; the rest say once, few, many or name a class of expanded clone.

. TRBV6-1 ASSPDRALYGYT
. TRBV20-1 SARDREKLF
. TRBV19 ASSRGLSVLADTQY
. TRBV15 ATSRDPGALYEQY
. TRBV5-6 ASSFGPSTGGGVTAEAF
. TRBV27 ASSLLSGINSNQPQH
. TRBV5-1 ASKKTVNTEAF
. TRBV15 ATSSGPRGYGYT
. TRBV7-8 ASSPGGGGREQY
. TRBV4-3 ASSQGRQGITEAF
. TRBV11-2 ASSWKLPGHLSGELF
. TRBV28 ASPARMNTEAF
once TRBV21-1 ACGQPNTYEQY
. TRBV28 ASRWPIGQGGGYT
. TRBV7-9 ASGPSGQGINNEQF
. TRBV11-3 ASSRDSTYEQY
. TRBV28 ASVTNYGYT
. TRBV4-3 ASSRGTDFNSPLH
. TRBV4-3 ASSPSTGPYEQF
. TRBV4-3 ASSQDMSSGANVLT
. TRBV4-2 ASSQEVQFYYEQY
few TRBV7-2 ASSMTGLNQPQH